This T cell receptor (beta chain) was profiled in a study of shared T cell receptors in the human thymus. V lost 4 bases to trimming and J lost 1 base; unmatched junction nucleotides: 6. The length of the CDR3 is 16 residues. Germline V gives CDR1 MNHNS, CDR2 SASEGT. TCRdb keeps only in-frame clones here, not all; method: immunoSEQ multiplex PCR. The data hold hundreds of thousands of clones, with approximately 88% observed a single time. The same sample was also used in a study of human thymus T cells. According to that study: Thymus specimens were resections from corrective heart surgery. Both thymic and peripheral blood repertoires showed apparently biased V and J usage. Overlap was high between thymic repertoires from unrelated individuals, as reported in related research.

The sequence was obtained from a boy under two years old with a congenital heart defect. Sequences were obtained from thymocytes. This chain links TRBV6-1 with TRBJ1-5; 8 nucleotides line up with TRBD1. The DNA for the CDR3 is TGTGCCAGCAGTGCCCCGGACAGGGAGAGCAATCAGCCCCAGCATTTT. Translating it yields CASSAPDRESNQPQHF.